Listed below are T cell receptor beta chains from one sample, sequenced in a study of blood T cell repertoires in COVID-19. The table came from immunoSEQ multiplex PCR; TCRdb's copy has only in-frame clones and leaves some out. The data contain about 75,000 clones, around two thirds of them singletons. The source material was peripheral blood. These receptors were collected from a human donor with acute or convalescent COVID-19. The donor label of this sample is uncertain. Each CDR3 is given with its conserved first and last residue. D genes are given only for firm matches. The listing skips clone size in some rows; elsewhere it reads once, few, many or a size class.

-	TRBV4-1	TRBJ2-3	TRBD1	TGCGCCAGCAGCCCGACAGGGGTCGCAGATACGCAGTATTTT	CASSPTGVADTQYF
-	TRBV7-8	TRBJ1-5	-	TGTGCCAGCAGCTTAGTGGGCTCCTCTGGCAATCAGCCCCAGCATTTT	CASSLVGSSGNQPQHF
few	TRBV4-3	TRBJ2-7	-	TGCGCCAGCAGCGAAAGGCCCAGGGGCCCCTACGAGCAGTACTTC	CASSERPRGPYEQYF
-	TRBV20-1	TRBJ2-1	TRBD2	TGCAGTGCTAGAGAGGGAGGGGCTGAGTTCTTC	CSAREGGAEFF
-	TRBV5-1	TRBJ2-7	-	TGCGCCAGCAGCTTGGCACTTGCCTACGAGCAGTACTTC	CASSLALAYEQYF
-	TRBV2	TRBJ2-7	TRBD2	TGTGCCAGCAGTGTTACTAGCGGGAGGCTTTTCTCCTACGAGCAGTACTTC	CASSVTSGRLFSYEQYF
-	TRBV6-4	TRBJ2-1	TRBD2	TGTGCCAGCAGTGAAGATGTGCGGGAGCCGTACAATGAGCAGTTCTTC	CASSEDVREPYNEQFF
few	TRBV28	TRBJ2-7	-	TGTGCCAGCAGTTTAGGACAAACCTACGAGCAGTACTTC	CASSLGQTYEQYF
-	TRBV29-1	TRBJ2-3	-	TGCAGCGTTGAACCTCTGCGCAGCACAGATACGCAGTATTTT	CSVEPLRSTDTQYF
-	TRBV7-2	TRBJ2-5	-	TGTGCCAGCAGCTTAGCTACGGGCAGGGGACAAGAGACCCAGTACTTC	CASSLATGRGQETQYF
-	TRBV6-6	TRBJ2-1	-	TGTGCCAGCAGGCCCCACGCGAGGGCCTACAATGAGCAGTTCTTC	CASRPHARAYNEQFF
-	TRBV27	TRBJ2-2	-	TGTGCCAGCAGGCCGGGACAAGAAAACACCGGGGAGCTGTTTTTT	CASRPGQENTGELFF
-	TRBV23-1	TRBJ1-3	-	TGCGCCAGCAGTCAACCCCAAGACAGCCCCTCTGGAAACACCATATATTTT	CASSQPQDSPSGNTIYF
few	TRBV27	TRBJ1-6	-	TGTGCCAGCAGTTTATCGTGGAGCTCCTATAATTCACCCCTCCACTTT	CASSLSWSSYNSPLHF
-	TRBV28	TRBJ1-2	TRBD1	TGTGCCAGCAGCCTCGACAGGGGTTGGAGCTACACCTTC	CASSLDRGWSYTF
-	TRBV6-5	TRBJ1-4	-	TGTGCCAGCAGTCAATTGACAGTAGGGAATGAAAAACTGTTTTTT	CASSQLTVGNEKLFF
-	TRBV28	TRBJ2-1	-	TGTGCCAGCAGTTTTTCGCTATCGGATGAGCAGTTCTTC	CASSFSLSDEQFF
few	TRBV24-1	TRBJ2-2	-	TGTGCCACCAGTGAGTCCCAGGGGCTCCTTACCGGGGAGCTGTTTTTT	CATSESQGLLTGELFF
-	TRBV5-4	TRBJ2-1	-	TGTGCCAGCAGCTCGCGGGGCTTGGGCAATGAGCAGTTCTTC	CASSSRGLGNEQFF
-	TRBV7-9	TRBJ1-1	TRBD1	TGTGCCAGCAGCTTCCAGGGGGCAAACACTGAAGCTTTCTTT	CASSFQGANTEAFF
-	TRBV11-2	TRBJ1-2	TRBD1	TGTGCCAGCAGCCCAACCTTACAGGGGGACTATGGCTACACCTTC	CASSPTLQGDYGYTF
-	TRBV3-1/TRBV3-2	TRBJ2-1	TRBD2	TGTGCCAGCAGCCAAGGGCTAGCGGGGGAGCAGTTCTTC	CASSQGLAGEQFF
-	TRBV3-1/TRBV3-2	TRBJ2-2	-	TGTGCCAGCAGCCAAGCCCGGAACACCGGGGAGCTGTTTTTT	CASSQARNTGELFF
-	TRBV7-2	TRBJ2-3	TRBD2	TGTGCCAGCAGCTTAGGGACTAGCGGGAGCACAGATACGCAGTATTTT	CASSLGTSGSTDTQYF
-	TRBV13	TRBJ2-2	TRBD1	TGTGCCAGCAGCTTACCAAGGGGGCCGGGAAACACCGGGGAGCTGTTTTTT	CASSLPRGPGNTGELFF
-	TRBV28	TRBJ1-5	TRBD1	TGTGCCAGCATCCTTGGACAGGGGAATTGGAATCAGCCCCAGCATTTT	CASILGQGNWNQPQHF
-	TRBV19	TRBJ1-5	-	TGTGCCAGTAGTATAGGGGGCCGACGAGGCAATCAGCCCCAGCATTTT	CASSIGGRRGNQPQHF
-	TRBV28	TRBJ2-7	-	TGTGCCAGCAGTTTAGGGACACCGAACGAGCAGTACTTC	CASSLGTPNEQYF
few	TRBV19	TRBJ1-6	TRBD1	TGTGCCAGTAGTGCGGGACAGGGACGGAATTCACCCCTCCACTTT	CASSAGQGRNSPLHF
few	TRBV19	TRBJ2-3	-	TGTGCCAGTAGTATAGAACGCGGAGCGAGCACAGATACGCAGTATTTT	CASSIERGASTDTQYF
-	TRBV28	TRBJ1-2	-	TGTGCCAGTCAGGGGACGTATGGCTACACCTTC	CASQGTYGYTF
-	TRBV6-6	TRBJ1-2	-	TGTGCCAGCAGAGCCGGTACAGTCCCCTACACCTTC	CASRAGTVPYTF
-	TRBV3-1/TRBV3-2	TRBJ2-5	TRBD2	TGTGCCAGCAGCAAGAGACAAGGAAGCGGGGGGGCTCGGGAGACCCAGTACTTC	CASSKRQGSGGARETQYF
-	TRBV27	TRBJ1-1	-	TGTGCCAGCAGTTTTCTCTCGGTAGCGGGCACTGAAGCTTTCTTT	CASSFLSVAGTEAFF
once	TRBV10-3	TRBJ1-3	-	TGTGCCATCAGTGACATTGGAAACACCATATATTTT	CAISDIGNTIYF
-	TRBV29-1	TRBJ2-5	-	TGCAGCGTTGAAGTGGGACGTGGACAGAAATACCAAGAGACCCAGTACTTC	CSVEVGRGQKYQETQYF
-	TRBV19	TRBJ2-3	-	TGTGCCAGTAGTTCTCTAGCGAATACGCAGTATTTT	CASSSLANTQYF
-	TRBV4-2	TRBJ2-6	-	TGTGCCAGCAGCGAAACAGGTTCCGGGGCCAACGTCCTGACTTTC	CASSETGSGANVLTF
many	TRBV11-1	TRBJ1-2	TRBD1	TGTGCCAGCAGCTATGTCCCGGGACAGGGGGACTATGGCTACACCTTC	CASSYVPGQGDYGYTF
few	TRBV18	TRBJ2-7	-	TGTGCCAGCTCACCACCGAGTGGGATTTGGAGGGAGCAGTACTTC	CASSPPSGIWREQYF
-	TRBV19	TRBJ2-4	TRBD2	TGTGCCAGTAGTGTGCTTCCCGGGACTAGCAAAAACATTCAGTACTTC	CASSVLPGTSKNIQYF
-	TRBV7-2	TRBJ2-7	-	TGTGCCAGCAGTTCGAGCTCCTACGAGCAGTACTTC	CASSSSSYEQYF
-	TRBV7-9	TRBJ2-5	-	TGTGCCAGCAGCCTACCTCGGTCCGTTCGTCCCCAACAAGAGACCCAGTACTTC	CASSLPRSVRPQQETQYF
-	TRBV19	TRBJ2-1	-	TGTGCCAGTAGTATCCCCCGGGGCTACAATGAGCAGTTCTTC	CASSIPRGYNEQFF
-	TRBV15	TRBJ2-1	TRBD1	TGTGCCACCAGCAGAGCCGGGACAGGGGACAATGAGCAGTTCTTC	CATSRAGTGDNEQFF
-	TRBV6-5	TRBJ1-1	TRBD1	TGTGCCAGCGGACGACAGGGGACCACTGAAGCTTTCTTT	CASGRQGTTEAFF
few	TRBV27	TRBJ1-2	-	TGTGCCAGCAGTTTGTTCGCGGGGCTCGCTTGGGGCTACACCTTC	CASSLFAGLAWGYTF
-	TRBV29-1	TRBJ1-2	-	TGCAGCGTCTCAACAGGAACCGACGGCTACACCTTC	CSVSTGTDGYTF
-	TRBV3-1/TRBV3-2	TRBJ1-1	TRBD1	TGTGCCAGCAGACGGACAGGGGGCTGGGACACTGAAGCTTTCTTT	CASRRTGGWDTEAFF
-	TRBV4-3	TRBJ2-3	-	TGCGCCAGCAGCCAGGGAGTCGGAGATACGCAGTATTTT	CASSQGVGDTQYF
-	TRBV9	TRBJ2-1	-	TGTGCCAGCAGCGTAGAGGGAGTCACCTACAATGAGCAGTTCTTC	CASSVEGVTYNEQFF
-	TRBV10-2	TRBJ2-7	TRBD1	TGCGCCAGCACCGGGGACAGCCTCTCCTACGAGCAGTACTTC	CASTGDSLSYEQYF
few	TRBV4-1	TRBJ1-1	-	TGCGCCAGCAGCCAAGTTAGGGGTTGGAACACTGAAGCTTTCTTT	CASSQVRGWNTEAFF
few	TRBV4-3	TRBJ1-6	-	TGCGCCAGCAGCCAAGAATTACAGGGAGGGTCACCCCTCCACTTT	CASSQELQGGSPLHF
-	TRBV5-4	TRBJ2-1	-	TGTGCCAGCAGCTTGCGGGCAGGGAGGCCACGTGAGCAGTTCTTC	CASSLRAGRPREQFF
-	TRBV19	TRBJ2-2	-	TGTGCCAGTAGTTCGTGGACTACGGGCACCGGGGAGCTGTTTTTT	CASSSWTTGTGELFF
-	TRBV28	TRBJ1-6	-	TGTGCCAGCGTCCCTTCCAACCGGGGGAGGTTTTCACCCCTCCACTTT	CASVPSNRGRFSPLHF
-	TRBV19	TRBJ1-5	-	TGTGCCAGTAGCGGGGGAATTTATAGCAATCAGCCCCAGCATTTT	CASSGGIYSNQPQHF
-	TRBV5-5	TRBJ2-6	-	TGTGCCAGCAGCTTGGCCGCGGCAGCTGGGGCCAACGTCCTGACTTTC	CASSLAAAAGANVLTF